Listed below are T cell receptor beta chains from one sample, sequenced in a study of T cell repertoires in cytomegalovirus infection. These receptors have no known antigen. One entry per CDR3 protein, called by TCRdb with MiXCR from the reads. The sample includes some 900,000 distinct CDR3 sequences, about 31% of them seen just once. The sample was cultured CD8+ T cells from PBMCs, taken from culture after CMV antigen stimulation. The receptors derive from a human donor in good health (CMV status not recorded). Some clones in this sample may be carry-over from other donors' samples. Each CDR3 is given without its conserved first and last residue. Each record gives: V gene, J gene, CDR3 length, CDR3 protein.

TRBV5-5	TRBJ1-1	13	ASSPEGTRNTEAF
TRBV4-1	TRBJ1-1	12	ASRSGGFDTEAF
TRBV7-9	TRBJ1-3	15	ASSTYDTKSSGNTIY
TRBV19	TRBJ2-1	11	ASSFRDYNEQF
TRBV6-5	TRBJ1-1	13	ASSYSWGTHTEAF
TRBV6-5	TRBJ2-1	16	ASSYQQGSLSSYNEQF
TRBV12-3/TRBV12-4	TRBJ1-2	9	ASTSPYGYT
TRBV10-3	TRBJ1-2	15	AISPGVGPSKLYGYT
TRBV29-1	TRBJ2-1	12	SVPRGSSYNEQF
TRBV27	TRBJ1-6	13	ASSSRETYNSPLH
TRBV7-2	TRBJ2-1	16	ASSSPSRVLAEYNEQF
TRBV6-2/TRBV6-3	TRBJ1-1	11	ASSGQSNTEAF
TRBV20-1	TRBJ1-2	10	SARDQVYGYT
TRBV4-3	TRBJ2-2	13	ASSQDWTGPGELF
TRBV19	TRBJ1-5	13	ASSVTGNPNQPQH
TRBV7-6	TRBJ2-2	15	ASSQPGTGSNTGELF
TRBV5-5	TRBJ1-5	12	ASSLDSSYVPQH
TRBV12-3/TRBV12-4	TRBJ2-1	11	ASRGLAGNEQF
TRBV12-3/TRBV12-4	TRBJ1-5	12	ASSADRGIQPQH
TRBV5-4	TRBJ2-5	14	ASTLDPGTAQETQY
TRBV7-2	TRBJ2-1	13	ASSPEGLASHEQF
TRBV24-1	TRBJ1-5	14	ATSDFRGIDNQPQH
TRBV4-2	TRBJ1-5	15	ASSRDTVGQGNQPQH
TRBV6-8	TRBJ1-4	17	ASSLTPGQGKMADEKLF
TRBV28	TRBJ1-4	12	ASNLDRANEKQF
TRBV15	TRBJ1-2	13	ATSRVQGDVYGYT
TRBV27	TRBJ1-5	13	ASSPQQGASQPQH
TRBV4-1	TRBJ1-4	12	ASSQTKGGEKLF
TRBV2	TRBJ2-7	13	ASSEGGGGTYEQY
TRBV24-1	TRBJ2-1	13	ATSDWDGTYNEQF
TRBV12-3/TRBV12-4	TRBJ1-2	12	ASSFGQSNYGYT
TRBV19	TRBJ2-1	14	ASSMSADRWGYEQF
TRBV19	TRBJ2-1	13	ASSITDTSYNEQF
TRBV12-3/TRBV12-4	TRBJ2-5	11	ASSPQVGETQY
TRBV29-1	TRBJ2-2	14	SALLGGAMNTGELF
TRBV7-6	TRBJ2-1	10	ASSSNCNEQF
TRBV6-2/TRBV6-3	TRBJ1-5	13	ASSLPSGLDQPQH
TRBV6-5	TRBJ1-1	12	ASSYEEGNTEAF
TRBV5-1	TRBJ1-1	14	ASSLALVGTNTEAF
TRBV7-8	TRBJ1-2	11	ASSRDTLSGYT
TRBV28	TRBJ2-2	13	ASSFSQGYTGELF
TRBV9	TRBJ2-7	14	ASSVGPGDEPYEQY
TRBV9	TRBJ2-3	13	ASSQAGRHTDTQY
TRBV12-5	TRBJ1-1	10	ASGFLGLEAF
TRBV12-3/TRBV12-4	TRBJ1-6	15	ASSHPRLQGANSPLH
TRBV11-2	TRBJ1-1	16	ASSLGPIRGRPDTEAF
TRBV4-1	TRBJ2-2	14	ASSQDRGQGSGELF
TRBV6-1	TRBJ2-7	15	ASSYRPGQGPSYEQY
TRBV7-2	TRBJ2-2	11	ASSLQVDGELF
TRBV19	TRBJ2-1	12	ASSVGADYNEQF